Listed here are 20 T cell receptor beta chains from one sample, sequenced in a study of identical twins. TCRdb independently ran MiXCR on the 5' RACE reads; one entry per CDR3 protein. The sample lists about 1.7 million distinct CDR3 sequences, about 30% seen once, with approximately 0.25% in the top ten. Sequenced material: cord blood. The source is a newborn girl in good health.

V gene TRBV27 combines with J gene TRBJ2-7, with 7 bases identical to TRBD1. Germline lookup yields CDR1 MNHEY and CDR2 SMNVEV (reference sequence). With V trimmed by 2 bases and J by 3 bases, 7 bases remained unmatched. The CDR3 has 15 amino acids. The CDR3 DNA reads as TGTGCCAGCAGTTTACGGACAGGACGGCTCTACGAGCAGTACTTC. Residues: CASSLRTGRLYEQYF.

The chain has TRBV11-2 and TRBJ2-1, with 7 bases aligning to TRBD1. Per germline, CDR1 SGHAT and CDR2 FQNNGV. V gave up 6 bases and J gave up 7 bases; unmatched junction bases: 9. The CDR3 has 14 residues. In DNA, the CDR3 is TGTGCCAGCAGATACGGACAGGTTTTAAATGAGCAGTTCTTC. Translation gives CASRYGQVLNEQFF. Full variable domain (missing parts from reference TRBV11-2 and TRBJ2-1): EAGVAQSPRYKIIEKRQSVAFWCNPISGHATLYWYQQILGQGPKLLIQFQNNGVVDDSQLPKDRFSAERLKGVDSTLKIQPAKLEDSAVYLCASRYGQVLNEQFFGPGTRLTVL.

This clonotype was seen a handful of times. The V and J genes are TRBV24-1 and TRBJ2-5, with D perhaps TRBD2 (5 bases). Germline assignment: CDR1 KGHDR and CDR2 SFDVKD. The CDR3 spans 14 residues. V gave up 1 base and J gave up 4 bases, with 9 bases separating them. DNA for the CDR3: TGTGCCACCAGTGATTTTGCGGCGGGAGAGACCCAGTACTTC. Translation gives CATSDFAAGETQYF.

This clonotype was counted between two and nine times. The V gene is TRBV6-1, the J gene TRBJ1-2; 8 nucleotides line up with TRBD1. V shed 2 bases and J 5 bases; nucleotides not matched to a gene: 7. The germline V gene encodes CDR1 MNHNS and CDR2 SASEGT. There are 15 residues in the CDR3. CDR3 bases: TGTGCCAGCAGTGAAAATGGACAGGGTGGATATGGCTACACCTTC. It yields the protein CASSENGQGGYGYTF.

V usage is TRBV28 and J usage is TRBJ2-3, with 8 bases matching TRBD1. Losses at the gene ends were 3 bases for V and 4 bases for J; bases not matched to a gene: 9. CDR3 length equals 16 residues. CDR1 and CDR2 from the germline V gene are MDHEN and SYDVKM. The CDR3 is CASSLVGQGWADTQYF. The CDR3 bases are TGTGCCAGCAGTTTGGTCGGACAGGGTTGGGCAGATACGCAGTATTTT.

This clonotype was counted between two and nine times. The chain links TRBV24-1 to TRBJ2-1; 8 positions agree with TRBD2. The ends lost 4 bases at V and 9 bases at J; junction bases unmatched: 13. The CDR3 runs 16 residues. Germline V gene sequence: CDR1 KGHDR, CDR2 SFDVKD. The CDR3 DNA sequence: TGTGCCACCAGTGAGGCGAGCGGGAGAAGAGAAAGTGAGCAGTTCTTC. Translating gives CATSEASGRRESEQFF.

This clonotype occurred a few times. V is TRBV5-6 and J is TRBJ2-7; a weak D match, TRBD1 (6 bases). Germline V gene data show CDR1 as SGHDT and CDR2 as YYEEEE. The CDR3 loop spans 13 amino acids. V shed 2 bases and J shed 3 bases, with 9 bases lying between them. The CDR3 DNA is TGTGCCAGCAGCTTTGGACAGTACTACGAGCAGTACTTC. The encoded protein is CASSFGQYYEQYF.

The chain carries TRBV27 and TRBJ2-7; D may correspond to TRBD1 or TRBD2 (5 bases each). The CDR3 has 13 amino acids. Trimming stripped 6 bases from V and 2 bases from J, with 11 bases between. The V gene's germline CDR1 is MNHEY and CDR2 SMNVEV (reference sequence). In DNA form, the CDR3 reads TGTGCCAGCAGGCCTTGGGGGACCTACGAGCAGTACTTC. It encodes CASRPWGTYEQYF.

This clonotype came up a few times. The chain is built from TRBV6-5 and TRBJ1-1; TRBD1 agrees at 7 bases. The germline gives CDR1 MNHEY, CDR2 SVGAGI. Unmatched junction bases numbered 11, after V lost 6 bases and J lost 4 bases. The CDR3 contains 15 residues. The CDR3 region has the DNA TGTGCCAGCAGAAAGACAGGGAAGGGGCCCACTGAAGCTTTCTTT. Its translation is CASRKTGKGPTEAFF.

This clonotype was counted only a few times. This sequence joins TRBV12-3 or TRBV12-4 and TRBJ1-1; a possible D gene is TRBD1 (5 bases). The CDR3 contains 14 residues. Trimming shortened V by 6 bases and J by 10 bases, and 21 bases separated the two germline ends. The CDR3 nucleotides read TGTGCCAGCAGCCCCGAACAGGCGCGGGGTGGAGCTTTCTTT. Its protein product is CASSPEQARGGAFF.

This clonotype was counted a few times. The V and J genes are TRBV20-1 and TRBJ1-5; D is ambiguous. CDR1 is DFQATT, CDR2 SNEGSKA, per germline (reference sequence). Between the trimmed V and J ends, which lost 4 bases and 7 bases, there was a span of 14 bases. The CDR3 has 13 residues. The CDR3 coding sequence is TGCAGTGCTACCTCCAGTACGGTGCAGCCCCAGCATTTT. It codes for CSATSSTVQPQHF.

This clonotype occurred a few times. The chain combines TRBV5-6 with TRBJ2-1, with D possibly matching TRBD2 (6 bases). This CDR3 contains 13 residues. Trimming shortened V by 1 base and J by 6 bases, and 8 bases separated the two germline ends. Germline V gene sequence: CDR1 SGHDT, CDR2 YYEEEE. CDR3 residues: CASSLTSLNEQFF. The CDR3 region has the DNA TGTGCCAGCAGCTTGACTAGCCTCAATGAGCAGTTCTTC.

The chain has TRBV24-1 and TRBJ1-5, with D tentatively TRBD1 (5 bases). Deletions cut 5 bases from V and 4 bases from J, with 11 bases between. Germline V gene data show CDR1 as KGHDR and CDR2 as SFDVKD. CDR3 length: 14 amino acids. The CDR3 region is CATSGEGANQPQHF. DNA of the CDR3: TGTGCCACCAGTGGAGAAGGGGCAAATCAGCCCCAGCATTTT.

The rearrangement links TRBV5-1 to TRBJ2-3; 8 bases line up with TRBD1. CDR3 length equals 14 residues. With V trimmed by 0 bases and J by 6 bases, 3 bases remained unmatched. Germline loops: CDR1 SGHRS, CDR2 YFSETQ. In DNA, the CDR3 is TGCGCCAGCAGCTTGGAGTGGACAGGGGATACGCAGTATTTT. This translates into CASSLEWTGDTQYF.

The CDR3 protein is CASSQVTAGVRETQYF. For the CDR3, the DNA is TGCGCCAGCAGCCAAGTGACAGCGGGAGTCAGGGAGACCCAGTACTTC. This chain joins TRBV4-1 and TRBJ2-5, with 8 bases matching TRBD2. V gave up 1 base and J gave up 5 bases; unmatched junction bases: 9. CDR1 is MGHRA, CDR2 YSYEKL, per germline. This CDR3 is built from 16 residues.

This chain links TRBV5-1 with TRBJ1-1, with 8 nucleotides matching TRBD1. V was pared by 4 bases and J by 8 bases, with 4 bases of the junction left unmatched. The length of the CDR3 is 12 residues. CDR1 is SGHRS and CDR2 is YFSETQ in the germline V gene. The CDR3 region has the DNA TGCGCCAGCAGCCCTACAGGGGGGGAAGCTTTCTTT. This codes for CASSPTGGEAFF. Combining the CDR3 with reference TRBV5-1 and TRBJ1-1 gives the whole variable domain KAGVTQTPRYLIKTRGQQVTLSCSPISGHRSVSWYQQTPGQGLQFLFEYFSETQRNKGNFPGRFSGRQFSNSRSEMNVSTLELGDSALYLCASSPTGGEAFFGQGTRLTVV.

This clonotype was seen more than once but under ten times. The V and J genes are TRBV12-3 or TRBV12-4 and TRBJ2-1; 9 nucleotides agree with TRBD1. This CDR3 comprises 15 residues. The V and J ends lost 6 bases and 2 bases, in that order; junction bases with no gene match: 5. In DNA, the CDR3 is TGTGCCAGCAGACCTAGACAGGGGGCCTACAATGAGCAGTTCTTC. Protein sequence: CASRPRQGAYNEQFF.

This clonotype has more than one count but fewer than ten. CDR3 bases: TGTGCCAGCAGCCCTAGGACGGATGCCTACGAGCAGTACTTC. Translated: CASSPRTDAYEQYF. The rearrangement uses TRBV9 and TRBJ2-7, with D hard to call. Germline loops: CDR1 SGDLS, CDR2 YYNGEE. This CDR3 has 14 residues. Deletions cut 4 bases from V and 2 bases from J, with 13 bases between.

The V call is TRBV7-2, the J call TRBJ2-7, with 15 bases lining up with TRBD2. V lost 5 bases, J lost 4 bases, and 9 bases stayed unmatched. Germline CDR1 and CDR2: SGHTA and FQGNSA. The CDR3 is 17 amino acids. The CDR3 region has the DNA TGTGCCAGCAGCCTAAACGGACTAGCGGGAGGGCGGTACGAGCAGTACTTC. Protein sequence: CASSLNGLAGGRYEQYF.

The CDR3 coding sequence is TGTGCCAGCAGTGGAAGGGTTGGGAGATGGGATGAGCAGTTCTTC. It yields the protein CASSGRVGRWDEQFF. The chain is built from TRBV25-1 and TRBJ2-1; D may be TRBD2 (5 bases). CDR3 length: 15 residues. Germline CDR1 is MGHDK and CDR2 is SYGVNS. Trimming removed 4 bases from V and 8 bases from J, with 18 bases in between. The variable domain in full, with the rest retrieved from reference TRBV25-1 and TRBJ2-1, is EADIYQTPRYLVIGTGKKITLECSQTMGHDKMYWYQQDPGMELHLIHYSYGVNSTEKGDLSSESTVSRIRTEHFPLTLESARPSHTSQYLCASSGRVGRWDEQFFGPGTRLTVL.